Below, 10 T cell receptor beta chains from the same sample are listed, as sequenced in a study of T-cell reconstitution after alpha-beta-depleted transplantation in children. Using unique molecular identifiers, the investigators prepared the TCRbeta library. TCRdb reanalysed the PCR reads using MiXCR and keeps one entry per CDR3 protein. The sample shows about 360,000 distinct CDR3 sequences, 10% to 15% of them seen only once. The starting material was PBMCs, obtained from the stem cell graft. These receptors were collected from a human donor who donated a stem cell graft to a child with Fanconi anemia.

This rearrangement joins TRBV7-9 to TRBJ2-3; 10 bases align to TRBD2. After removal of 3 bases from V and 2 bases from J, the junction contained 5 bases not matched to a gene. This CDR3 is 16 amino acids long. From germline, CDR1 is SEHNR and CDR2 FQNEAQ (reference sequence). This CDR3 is CASSFIAGGLTDTQYF. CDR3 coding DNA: TGTGCCAGCAGCTTCATAGCGGGGGGACTCACAGATACGCAGTATTTT. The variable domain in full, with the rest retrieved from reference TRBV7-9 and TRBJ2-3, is DTGVSQNPRHKITKRGQNVTFRCDPISEHNRLYWYRQTLGQGPEFLTYFQNEAQLEKSRLLSDRFSAERPKGSFSTLEIQRTEQGDSAMYLCASSFIAGGLTDTQYFGPGTRLTVL.

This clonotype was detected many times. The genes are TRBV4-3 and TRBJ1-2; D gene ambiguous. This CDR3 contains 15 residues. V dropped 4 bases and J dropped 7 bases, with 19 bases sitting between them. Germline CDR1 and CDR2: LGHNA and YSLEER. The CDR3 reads CASSLHREAPLGYTF. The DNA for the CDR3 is TGCGCCAGCAGCCTCCACAGAGAAGCCCCACTTGGCTACACCTTC.

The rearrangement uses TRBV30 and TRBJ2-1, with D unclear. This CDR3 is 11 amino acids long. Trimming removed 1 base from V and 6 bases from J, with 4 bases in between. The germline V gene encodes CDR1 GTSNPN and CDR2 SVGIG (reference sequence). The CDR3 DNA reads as TGTGCCTGGAGTGGGGCCAATGAGCAGTTCTTC. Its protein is CAWSGANEQFF.

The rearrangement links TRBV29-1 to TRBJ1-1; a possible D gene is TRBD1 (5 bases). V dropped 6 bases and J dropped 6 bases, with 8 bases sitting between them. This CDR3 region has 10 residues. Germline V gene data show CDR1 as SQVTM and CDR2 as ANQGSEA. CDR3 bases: TGCAGCGTCACAGGCCCTGAAGCTTTCTTT. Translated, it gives CSVTGPEAFF. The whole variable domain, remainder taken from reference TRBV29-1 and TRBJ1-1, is SAVISQKPSRDICQRGTSLTIQCQVDSQVTMMFWYRQQPGQSLTLIATANQGSEATYESGFVIDKFPISRPNLTFSTLTVSNMSPEDSSIYLCSVTGPEAFFGQGTRLTVV.

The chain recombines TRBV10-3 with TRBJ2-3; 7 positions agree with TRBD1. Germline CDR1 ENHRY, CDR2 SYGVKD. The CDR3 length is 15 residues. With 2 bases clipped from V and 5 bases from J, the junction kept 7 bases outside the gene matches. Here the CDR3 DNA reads TGTGCCATCAGTGAGAAGGGGGCTAGTGGAGATACGCAGTATTTT. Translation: CAISEKGASGDTQYF.

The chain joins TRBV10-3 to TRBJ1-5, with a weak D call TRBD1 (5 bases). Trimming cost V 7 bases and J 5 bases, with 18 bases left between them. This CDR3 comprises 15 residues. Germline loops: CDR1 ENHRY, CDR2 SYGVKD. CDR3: CAIIAGTDYDQPQHF. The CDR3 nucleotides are TGTGCCATCATAGCCGGGACGGACTATGATCAGCCCCAGCATTTT.

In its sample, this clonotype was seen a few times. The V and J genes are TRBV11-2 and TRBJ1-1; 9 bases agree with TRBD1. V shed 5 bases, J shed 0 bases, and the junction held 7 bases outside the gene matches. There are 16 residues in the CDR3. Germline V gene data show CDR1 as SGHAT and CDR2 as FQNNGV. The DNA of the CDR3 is TGTGCCAGCAGCACCGGGACAGGGTTCATGAACACTGAAGCTTTCTTT. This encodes CASSTGTGFMNTEAFF.

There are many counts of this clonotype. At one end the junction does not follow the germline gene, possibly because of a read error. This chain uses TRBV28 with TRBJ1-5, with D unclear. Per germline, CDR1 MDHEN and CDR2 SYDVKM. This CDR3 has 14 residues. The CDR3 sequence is CATLSHSSYQPQHF. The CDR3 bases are TGTGCCACCTTGTCCCACAGTAGCTATCAGCCCCAGCATTTT.

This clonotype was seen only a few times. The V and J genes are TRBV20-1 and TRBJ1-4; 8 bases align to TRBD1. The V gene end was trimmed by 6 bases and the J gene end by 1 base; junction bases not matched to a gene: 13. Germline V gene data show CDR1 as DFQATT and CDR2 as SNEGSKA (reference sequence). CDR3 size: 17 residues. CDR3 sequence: CSAHGGGQGGTNEKLFF. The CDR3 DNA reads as TGCAGTGCCCATGGCGGTGGACAGGGAGGAACTAATGAAAAACTGTTTTTT.

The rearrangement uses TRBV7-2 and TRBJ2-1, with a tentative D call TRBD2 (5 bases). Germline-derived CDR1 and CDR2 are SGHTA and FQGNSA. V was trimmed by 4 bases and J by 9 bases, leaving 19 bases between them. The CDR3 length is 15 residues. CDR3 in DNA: TGTGCCAGCAGCTCCACTAGGACGTACGGAGGTGAGCAGTTCTTC. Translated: CASSSTRTYGGEQFF.